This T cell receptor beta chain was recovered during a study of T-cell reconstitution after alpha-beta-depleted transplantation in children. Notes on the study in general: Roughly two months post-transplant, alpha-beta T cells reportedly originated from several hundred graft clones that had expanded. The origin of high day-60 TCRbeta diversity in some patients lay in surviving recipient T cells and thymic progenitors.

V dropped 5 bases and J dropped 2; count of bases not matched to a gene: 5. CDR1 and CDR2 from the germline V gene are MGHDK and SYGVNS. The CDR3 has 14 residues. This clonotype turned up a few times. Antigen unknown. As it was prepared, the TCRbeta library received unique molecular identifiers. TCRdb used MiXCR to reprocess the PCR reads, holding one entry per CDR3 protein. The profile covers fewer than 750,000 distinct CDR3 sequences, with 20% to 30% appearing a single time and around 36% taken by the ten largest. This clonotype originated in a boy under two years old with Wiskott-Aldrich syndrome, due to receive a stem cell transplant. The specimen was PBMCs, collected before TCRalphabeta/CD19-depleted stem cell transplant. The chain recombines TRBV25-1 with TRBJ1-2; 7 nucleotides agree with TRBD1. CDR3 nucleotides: TGTGCCAGCAGTAACAAACAGGGGAACTATGGCTACACCTTC. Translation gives CASSNKQGNYGYTF.